This T cell receptor (beta chain) was captured by sequencing in a study of CD8 T cells in ankylosing spondylitis. Overall study findings and caveats: CD8+ disease-linked clones were present at relatively low frequencies in blood. Clones linked to disease were reported to show significant enrichment in matched ankylosing spondylitis synovial fluid. One TCR beta motif, made up of roughly eight highly homologous variants, appeared characteristic of ankylosing spondylitis blood.

The sample holds a few counts of this clonotype. Its antigen is unknown. Per germline, CDR1 SGHTA and CDR2 FQGNSA. This CDR3 has 14 residues. Unmatched junction bases numbered 4, after V lost 3 bases and J lost 4 bases. 5'-RACE, quantitative and with molecular barcodes, yielded the TCR beta libraries. Each CDR3 protein is one row after TCRdb ran MiXCR on the 5' RACE reads. This sample has roughly 230,000 distinct CDR3 sequences, with 10% found just once. The clonotype comes from a male donor with ankylosing spondylitis or in good health (not recorded which). The chain couples TRBV7-2 to TRBJ1-2; TRBD1 agrees at 8 bases. Sequencing used blood, either unsorted or a sorted T cell fraction (not recorded which). The CDR3 is CASSLDRESYGYTF. For the CDR3, the DNA is TGTGCCAGCAGCTTGGACAGGGAAAGCTATGGCTACACCTTC.